This TCR beta chain comes out of a study of T-cell reconstitution after alpha-beta-depleted transplantation in children. Using unique molecular identifiers, the investigators prepared the TCRbeta library. TCRdb reanalysed the PCR reads using MiXCR and keeps one entry per CDR3 protein. The data hold about 240,000 distinct CDR3 sequences, with about 23% observed a single time. CDR3 size: 14 residues. Trimming cost V 5 bases and J 2 bases; bases outside gene matches: 4. The germline V gene has CDR1 SQVTM and CDR2 ANQGSEA. The source material was PBMCs, sampled before TCRalphabeta/CD19-depleted stem cell transplant. The receptor's source is a girl aged 2 to 9 with Fanconi anemia, due to receive a stem cell transplant. V is TRBV29-1 and J is TRBJ2-1; 9 bases map to TRBD2. CDR3 sequence (DNA): TGCAGCGTTTTAGAGCGGGGGGCCTACAATGAGCAGTTCTTC. Amino acid sequence: CSVLERGAYNEQFF.